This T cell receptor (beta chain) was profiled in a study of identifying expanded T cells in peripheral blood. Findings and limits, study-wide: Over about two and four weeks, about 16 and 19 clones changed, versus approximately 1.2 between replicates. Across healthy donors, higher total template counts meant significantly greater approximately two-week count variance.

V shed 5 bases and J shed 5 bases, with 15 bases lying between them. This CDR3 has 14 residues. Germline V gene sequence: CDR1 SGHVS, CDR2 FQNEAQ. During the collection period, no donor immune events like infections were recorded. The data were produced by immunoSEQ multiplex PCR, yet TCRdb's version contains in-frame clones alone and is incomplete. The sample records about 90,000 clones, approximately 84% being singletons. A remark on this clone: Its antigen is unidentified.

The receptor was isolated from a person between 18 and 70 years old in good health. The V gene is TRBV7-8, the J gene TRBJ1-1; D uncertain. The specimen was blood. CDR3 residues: CASSLTYSGTEAFF. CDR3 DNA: TGTGCCAGCAGCCTTACTTACAGTGGGACTGAAGCTTTCTTT.